These 30 T cell receptor beta chains were sequenced from one sample in a study of blood T cells in healthy people across ages. It was with a sample-barcoded 5' primer and a J-beta primer mix that a second PCR of about 7 to 12 cycles was run. MiXCR, run by TCRdb on the 5' RACE reads, gives a single entry per CDR3 protein. The table has 1.5 million to 2 million distinct CDR3 sequences, approximately 30% seen once; the top ten hold 7.7%. Sequenced: blood. These receptors were taken from a woman in her twenties or thirties in good health.

On this clonotype: The germline gene is not matched at one end of the junction; a read error may be the cause. The chain links TRBV7-2 to TRBJ1-1; D gene ambiguous. CDR1 is SGHTA and CDR2 is FQGNSA in the germline V gene. The CDR3 contains 12 residues. This CDR3 reads CASSSRRTEAFF. The CDR3 bases are TGTGCTAGCAGCTCCAGAAGGACTGAAGCTTTCTTT.

This clonotype was recorded at least ten times. The V and J genes are TRBV9 and TRBJ2-7, with 8 bases fitting TRBD1. Per the germline V gene, CDR1 is SGDLS and CDR2 is YYNGEE. The CDR3 contains 14 residues. V dropped 0 bases and J dropped 3; count of bases not matched to a gene: 2. The CDR3 DNA reads TGTGCCAGCAGCGTAGAGGACAGGGTCTACGAGCAGTACTTC. This encodes CASSVEDRVYEQYF. Complete variable domain (other parts from reference TRBV9 and TRBJ2-7): DSGVTQTPKHLITATGQRVTLRCSPRSGDLSVYWYQQSLDQGLQFLIQYYNGEERAKGNILERFSAQQFPDLHSELNLSSLELGDSALYFCASSVEDRVYEQYFGPGTRLTVT.

On this clonotype: A much larger clone differs by one base, so this may be a read error. The chain uses TRBV27 and TRBJ2-1; 9 positions match TRBD2. The CDR3 runs to 16 residues. Looked up from germline, CDR1 is MNHEY and CDR2 is SMNVEV (reference sequence). The CDR3 region has the DNA TGTGCCAGCAGGGGTAAGCGGGGGGAATCCTACAATGAGCGGTTCTTC. It codes for CASRGKRGESYNERFF.

Worth noting for this clonotype: The junction does not match germline at one end; this may be a read error. The V call is TRBV7-2, the J call TRBJ1-1; TRBD1 might be the D (5 bases). CDR1 and CDR2 (germline): SGHTA, FQGNSA. The CDR3 is 14 amino acids. CDR3 nucleotides: TGTGCCGGCAGAGGAGGCGGGGGGTACACTGAAGCTTTCTTT. This codes for CAGRGGGGYTEAFF.

The table lists this clonotype with a few counts. The chain is built from TRBV6-5 and TRBJ1-1; weak D call: TRBD1 (5 bases). This CDR3 contains 17 residues. Germline lookup yields CDR1 MNHEY and CDR2 SVGAGI. V shed 0 bases and J shed 0 bases, with 14 bases lying between them. CDR3: CASSYSGLFKLNTEAFF. The CDR3 nucleotides read TGTGCCAGCAGTTACTCGGGGCTGTTCAAGTTGAACACTGAAGCTTTCTTT.

This clonotype showed up many times. The chain carries TRBV7-2 and TRBJ2-1, with unresolved D. The CDR3 loop spans 15 amino acids. V lost 5 bases and J 5 bases, leaving 16 bases between the germline ends. Germline CDR1 is SGHTA and CDR2 is FQGNSA. The CDR3 region has the DNA TGTGCCAGCAGCCAATCCTACTATAACAACAATGAGCAGTTCTTC. Its protein product is CASSQSYYNNNEQFF.

Only a few counts were recorded for this clonotype. The chain has TRBV12-3 or TRBV12-4 and TRBJ1-5; TRBD1 aligns across 8 bases. This CDR3 has 15 amino acids. Trimming removed 7 bases from V and 3 bases from J; junction bases left unmatched: 8. The CDR3 loop reads CASTRQGQNNQPQHF. Written as DNA, the CDR3 is TGTGCCAGCACCCGACAGGGGCAGAACAATCAGCCCCAGCATTTT.

The chain is built from TRBV30 and TRBJ1-2; D gene ambiguous. Trimming stripped 4 bases from V and 0 bases from J, with 6 bases between. Per germline, CDR1 GTSNPN and CDR2 SVGIG (reference sequence). This CDR3 contains 12 residues. In DNA form, the CDR3 reads TGTGCCTGGACGGTCTCTAACTATGGCTACACCTTC. Protein: CAWTVSNYGYTF.

The CDR3 loop reads CASSLFVGGGVTYF. DNA for the CDR3: TGTGCCAGCAGTTTATTTGTAGGAGGGGGCGTTACGTACTTC. The chain is built from TRBV28 and TRBJ2-7; a possible D gene is TRBD1 (7 bases). CDR1 and CDR2 from the germline V gene are MDHEN and SYDVKM. CDR3 length: 14 residues. Trimming shortened V by 1 base and J by 12 bases, and 19 bases separated the two germline ends.

A few counts support this clonotype. This chain links TRBV28 with TRBJ2-5, with D perhaps matching TRBD2 (6 bases). The J call may be in error: the DNA end matches TRBJ2-7 better. The CDR3 extends over 13 amino acids. Per the germline V gene, CDR1 is MDHEN and CDR2 is SYDVKM. CDR3 DNA: TGTGCCAGCAGTCCCCAGTTGGGGGGCGAGCAGTACTTC. It yields the protein CASSPQLGGEQYF.

At least ten counts were recorded for this clonotype. This chain connects TRBV20-1 to TRBJ2-7, with TRBD1 identical over 11 bases. The V segment lost 8 bases and the J segment 7 bases; nucleotides outside the gene matches: 16. CDR3 size: 15 residues. Germline values: CDR1 DFQATT, CDR2 SNEGSKA (reference sequence). CDR3 DNA: TGCAGTACCTACAAACCGGGACAGGGGGGGTTGGAGCAGTACTTC. Protein product: CSTYKPGQGGLEQYF.

The chain recombines TRBV6-6 with TRBJ1-1, with 9 bases identical to TRBD1. Germline CDR1 reads MNHNY; CDR2 reads SVGAGI (reference sequence). This CDR3 is 16 amino acids long. The trim removed 5 bases at V and 0 bases at J, leaving 7 bases unmatched. CDR3 nucleotides: TGTGCCAGCAGTGCCCGGGACAGGGATATGAACACTGAAGCTTTCTTT. Its translation: CASSARDRDMNTEAFF.

The chain is built from TRBV20-1 and TRBJ2-7, with 11 bases that match TRBD1. The CDR3 has 18 residues. After removal of 0 bases from V and 0 bases from J, the junction contained 10 bases not matched to a gene. The germline V gene has CDR1 DFQATT and CDR2 SNEGSKA (reference sequence). CDR3 sequence: CSARDHRDRGKSSYEQYF. The CDR3 DNA reads TGCAGTGCTAGAGACCACCGGGACAGGGGGAAAAGCTCCTACGAGCAGTACTTC.

This clonotype came up many times. This chain joins TRBV6-6 and TRBJ1-2, with D unresolved. The CDR3 totals 11 residues. Germline loops: CDR1 MNHNY, CDR2 SVGAGI (reference sequence). V was trimmed by 5 bases and J by 3 bases, leaving 4 bases between them. DNA for the CDR3: TGTGCCAGCAGTCCAGACTATGGCTACACCTTC. It specifies CASSPDYGYTF.

This clonotype was counted many times. The genes are TRBV10-3 and TRBJ2-1; possible D gene TRBD2, 6 bases. The V end lost 10 bases, the J end lost 2 bases, and 12 bases lay between the germline ends. This CDR3 contains 13 residues. Germline CDR1 ENHRY, CDR2 SYGVKD. The CDR3 here is CATGGTTYNEQFF. The DNA of the CDR3 is TGTGCCACGGGCGGGACGACCTACAATGAGCAGTTCTTC.

This clonotype has just a few counts. The chain links TRBV12-3 or TRBV12-4 to TRBJ1-2; D ambiguous. Deletions cut 2 bases from V and 6 bases from J, with 16 bases between. CDR3 size: 15 residues. This chain's CDR3 is CASSLQQTLSHGYTF. The CDR3 DNA follows: TGTGCCAGCAGTTTACAACAGACCCTCAGCCATGGCTACACCTTC.

This clonotype was observed a handful of times. The chain carries TRBV3-1 and TRBJ2-1; TRBD2 might be the D (6 bases). V was clipped by 1 base and J by 6 bases, with 13 bases between them. The CDR3 consists of 15 residues. Germline V gene data show CDR1 as LGHDT and CDR2 as YNNKEL (reference sequence). CDR3 DNA sequence: TGTGCCAGCAGCCAAGTAACCGGGAGAGGCAATGAGCAGTTCTTC. Translated: CASSQVTGRGNEQFF.

A few counts support this clonotype. The V and J genes are TRBV5-5 and TRBJ2-4; TRBD1 matches at 8 bases. After removal of 4 bases from V and 0 bases from J, the junction contained 6 bases not matched to a gene. The length of the CDR3 is 16 residues. Germline-derived CDR1 and CDR2 are SGHKS and YYEKEE (reference sequence). In DNA form, the CDR3 reads TGTGCCAGCAGCGGGACAGGAGATCTAGCCAAAAACATTCAGTACTTC. This translates into CASSGTGDLAKNIQYF.

This clonotype was detected only a few times. The J gene is TRBJ1-5, the V gene TRBV12-3 or TRBV12-4; 10 bases agree with TRBD1. The junction had 7 bases not matched to a gene; V was cut back by 5 bases and J by 6 bases. This CDR3 region has 15 residues. CDR3 protein: CASSQPGQGTQPQHF. The CDR3 bases are TGTGCCAGCAGTCAACCGGGACAGGGGACTCAGCCCCAGCATTTT.

This clonotype has a single count. This chain connects TRBV25-1 to TRBJ1-2; D is undetermined. The CDR3 has 12 amino acids. Germline V gene lookup returns CDR1 MGHDK and CDR2 SYGVNS. Trimming pared 2 bases from V and 5 bases from J, leaving 6 bases between. In DNA, the CDR3 is TGTGCCAGCAGTGAACTGGAGTATGGCTACACCTTC. Translated, it gives CASSELEYGYTF.

Remarks on this clonotype: At one boundary the junction diverges from the germline segment, which might be a read error. This chain joins TRBV6-6 and TRBJ1-2; TRBD1 agrees at 7 bases. This CDR3 spans 13 amino acids. In germline, CDR1 is MNHNY, CDR2 SVGAGI (reference sequence). Here the CDR3 reads CTSAPVGGVGYTF. In nucleotides, the CDR3 is TGTACCAGCGCCCCTGTAGGGGGCGTTGGCTACACCTTC.

The table lists this clonotype with a count of one. V usage is TRBV27 and J usage is TRBJ1-1, with D possibly being TRBD1 (5 bases). Germline CDR1 and CDR2: MNHEY and SMNVEV (reference sequence). Trimming removed 7 bases from V and 0 bases from J, with 9 bases in between. The CDR3 runs 13 residues. The CDR3 nucleotides read TGTGCCAGCAATTACAGGATGAACACTGAAGCTTTCTTT. Its translation: CASNYRMNTEAFF.

The chain carries TRBV7-2 and TRBJ2-3, with D maybe TRBD1 (5 bases). The CDR3 consists of 14 residues. The germline V and J ends were trimmed by 5 bases and 11 bases, with 20 bases remaining between them. Germline V gene lookup returns CDR1 SGHTA and CDR2 FQGNSA. This CDR3 is CASSLQTTLQGQYF. Written as DNA, the CDR3 is TGTGCCAGCAGCCTTCAGACGACGCTCCAGGGGCAGTATTTT.

The chain has TRBV3-1 and TRBJ2-1; TRBD2 matches 7 bases. V lost 3 bases, J lost 0 bases, and 8 bases stayed unmatched. In germline, CDR1 is LGHDT, CDR2 YNNKEL (reference sequence). The CDR3 runs 17 residues. For the CDR3, the DNA is TGTGCCAGCAGCCAGATTGGGCTAGCGGACTCCTACAATGAGCAGTTCTTC. It is translated as CASSQIGLADSYNEQFF.

The chain joins TRBV20-1 to TRBJ2-7; D may match TRBD1 or TRBD2 (5 bases each). The DNA end favors TRBJ2-5, so the J call may be wrong. Germline CDR1 DFQATT, CDR2 SNEGSKA (reference sequence). This CDR3 is 14 amino acids long. In DNA form, the CDR3 reads TGCAGTGCCCCTAACCCTCAGACAGAGGGGACCCAGTACTTC. Translation: CSAPNPQTEGTQYF.

This clonotype was seen many times. This rearrangement joins TRBV15 to TRBJ2-7; 7 nucleotides match TRBD2. Germline CDR1 reads LNHNV; CDR2 reads YYDKDF (reference sequence). The ends lost 1 base at V and 7 bases at J; junction bases unmatched: 4. The CDR3 is made up of 13 amino acids. The CDR3 loop is CATSRGLAGEQYF. The DNA for the CDR3 is TGTGCCACCAGCAGAGGACTAGCTGGGGAGCAGTACTTC.

To note about this clonotype: This may stem from a read error, because a much larger clone lies one nucleotide away. The chain uses TRBV9 and TRBJ2-7; D gene ambiguous. This CDR3 contains 14 residues. Germline CDR1 SGDLS, CDR2 YYNGEE. The CDR3 DNA sequence: TGTGCCAGCAGCGTAAGCCTGGAACCCTACGAGCGGTACTTC. Translation: CASSVSLEPYERYF.

This clonotype was counted between two and nine times. The V gene is TRBV6-5, the J gene TRBJ1-5; no firm D call. Germline V gene data show CDR1 as MNHEY and CDR2 as SVGAGI. V was shortened by 2 bases and J by 7 bases, with 9 bases between the two germline ends. This CDR3 region has 13 residues. The CDR3 nucleotides are TGTGCCAGCAGTTACGGTATCCGACAGCCCCAGCATTTT. Its protein is CASSYGIRQPQHF.

The table lists this clonotype with many counts. This chain uses TRBV5-5 with TRBJ2-7; 14 nucleotides agree with TRBD2. The J segment lost 4 bases and the V segment lost 2 bases, leaving 5 bases of the junction unmatched. CDR3 length: 16 residues. Looked up from germline, CDR1 is SGHKS and CDR2 is YYEKEE (reference sequence). CDR3 bases: TGTGCCAGCAGCTTCAGACTAGCGGGAGGGGCGTACGAGCAGTACTTC. Protein: CASSFRLAGGAYEQYF.

The chain has TRBV12-3 or TRBV12-4 and TRBJ1-4; 11 bases align to TRBD1. Trimming took 6 bases from V and 8 from J; bases not matched to a gene: 5. This CDR3 region has 14 residues. CDR3 coding DNA: TGTGCCAGCAGCGGACAGGGGGCCAAGGAAAAACTGTTTTTT. Translation: CASSGQGAKEKLFF.